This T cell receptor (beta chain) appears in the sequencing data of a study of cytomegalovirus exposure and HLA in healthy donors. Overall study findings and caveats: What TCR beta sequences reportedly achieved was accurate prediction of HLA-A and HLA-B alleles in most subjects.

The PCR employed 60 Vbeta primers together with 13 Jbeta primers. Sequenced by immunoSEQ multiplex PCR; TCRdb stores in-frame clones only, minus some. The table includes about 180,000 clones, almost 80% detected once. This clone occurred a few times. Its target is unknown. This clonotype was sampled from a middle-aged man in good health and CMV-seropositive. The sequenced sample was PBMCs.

The CDR3 here is CASRAGASYNEQFF. CDR3 bases: TGTGCCAGCAGAGCGGGAGCGTCCTACAATGAGCAGTTCTTC. This rearrangement joins TRBV28 to TRBJ2-1, with 8 positions matching TRBD2. V lost 6 bases, J lost 1 base, and 2 bases stayed unmatched. The germline CDR1 and CDR2 sequences are MDHEN and SYDVKM. There are 14 residues in the CDR3.